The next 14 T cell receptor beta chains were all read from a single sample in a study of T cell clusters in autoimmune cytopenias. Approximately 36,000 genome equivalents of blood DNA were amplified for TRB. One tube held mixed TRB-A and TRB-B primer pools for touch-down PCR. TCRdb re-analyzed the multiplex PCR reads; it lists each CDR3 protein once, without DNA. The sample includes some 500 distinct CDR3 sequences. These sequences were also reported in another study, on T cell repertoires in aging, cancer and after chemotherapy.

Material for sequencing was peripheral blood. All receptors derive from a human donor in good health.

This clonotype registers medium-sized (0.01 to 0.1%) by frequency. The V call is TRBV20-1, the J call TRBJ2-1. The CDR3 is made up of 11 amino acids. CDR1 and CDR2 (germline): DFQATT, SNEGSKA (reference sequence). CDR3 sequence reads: CSATRNNEQFF.

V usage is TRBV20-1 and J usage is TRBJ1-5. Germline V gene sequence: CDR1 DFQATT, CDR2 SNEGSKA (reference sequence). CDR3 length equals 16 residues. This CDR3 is CSARPDRSLRNQPQHF.

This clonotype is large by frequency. The CDR3 reads CASSISREGTSGRYFTDTQYF. The gene calls are TRBV19 and TRBJ2-3; TCRdb gives TRBD2 as the D gene, but with no DNA this cannot be confirmed. Germline V gives CDR1 LNHDA, CDR2 SQIVND (reference sequence). The CDR3 consists of 21 residues. Drawing the rest from reference TRBV19 and TRBJ2-3, the complete variable domain is DGGITQSPKYLFRKEGQNVTLSCEQNLNHDAMYWYRQDPGQGLRLIYYSQIVNDFQKGDIAEGYSVSREKKESFPLTVTSAQKNPTAFYLCASSISREGTSGRYFTDTQYFGPGTRLTVL.

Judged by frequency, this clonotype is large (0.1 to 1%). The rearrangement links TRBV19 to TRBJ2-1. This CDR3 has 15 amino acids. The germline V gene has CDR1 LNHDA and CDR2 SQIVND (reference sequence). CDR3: CASSIGLTLQDEQFF.

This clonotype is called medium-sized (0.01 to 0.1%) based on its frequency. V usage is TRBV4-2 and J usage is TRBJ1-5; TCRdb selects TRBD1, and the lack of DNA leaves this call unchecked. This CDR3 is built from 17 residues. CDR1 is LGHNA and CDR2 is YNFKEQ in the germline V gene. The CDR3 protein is CASSRQGRGGAYQPQHF.

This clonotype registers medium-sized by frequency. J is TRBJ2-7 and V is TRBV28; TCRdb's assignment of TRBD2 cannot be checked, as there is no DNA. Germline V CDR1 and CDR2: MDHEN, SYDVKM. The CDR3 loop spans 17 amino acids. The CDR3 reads CASSSIPGRGYPYEQYF.

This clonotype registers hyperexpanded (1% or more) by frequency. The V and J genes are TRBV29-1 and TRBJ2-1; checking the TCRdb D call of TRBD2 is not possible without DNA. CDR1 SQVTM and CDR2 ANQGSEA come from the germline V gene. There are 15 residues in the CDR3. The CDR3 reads CSVFGTSGSSNEQFF.

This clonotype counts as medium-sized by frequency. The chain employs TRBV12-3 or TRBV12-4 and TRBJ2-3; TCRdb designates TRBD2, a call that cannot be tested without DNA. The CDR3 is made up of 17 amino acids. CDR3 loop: CASSPARLAGETDTQYF.

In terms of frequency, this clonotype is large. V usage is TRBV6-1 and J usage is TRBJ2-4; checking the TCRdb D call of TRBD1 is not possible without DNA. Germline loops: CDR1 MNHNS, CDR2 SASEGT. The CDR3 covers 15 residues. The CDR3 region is CASSEPGGAKNIQYF.

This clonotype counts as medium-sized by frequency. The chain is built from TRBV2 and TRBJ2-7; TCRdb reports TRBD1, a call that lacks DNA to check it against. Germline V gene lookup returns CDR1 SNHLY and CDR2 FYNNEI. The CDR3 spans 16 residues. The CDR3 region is CASSYNIDPPGSEQYF.

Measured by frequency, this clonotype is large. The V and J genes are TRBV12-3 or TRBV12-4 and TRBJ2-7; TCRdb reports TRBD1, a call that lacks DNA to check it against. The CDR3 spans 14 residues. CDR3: CASSFWDRAYEQYF.

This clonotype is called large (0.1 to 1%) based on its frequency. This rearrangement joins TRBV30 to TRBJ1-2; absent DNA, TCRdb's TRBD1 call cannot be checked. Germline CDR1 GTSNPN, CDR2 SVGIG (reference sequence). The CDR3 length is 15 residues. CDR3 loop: CAWSGARGESYGYTF.

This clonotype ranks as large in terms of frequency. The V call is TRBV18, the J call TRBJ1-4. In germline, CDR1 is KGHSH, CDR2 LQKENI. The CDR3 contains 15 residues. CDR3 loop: CASSDRSSGNEKLFF.

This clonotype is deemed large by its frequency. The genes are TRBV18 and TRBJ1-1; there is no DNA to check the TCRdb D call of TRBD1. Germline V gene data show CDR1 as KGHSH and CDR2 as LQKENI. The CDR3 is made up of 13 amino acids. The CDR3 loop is CASSPVGDSRAFF.